Below are 27 T cell receptor beta chains sequenced from a single sample in a study of blood T cell repertoires in COVID-19. Assay used: immunoSEQ multiplex PCR; TCRdb lists only in-frame clones, some missing. This sample yields roughly 180,000 clones, of which around 82% are seen a single time; more than 9% belongs to the top ten. The source material was peripheral blood. These receptors all come from an elderly woman with active or convalescent COVID-19.

The chain has TRBV7-2 and TRBJ1-1, with D uncertain. From germline, CDR1 is SGHTA and CDR2 FQGNSA. The CDR3 runs to 9 residues. The ends were cut back, 7 bases at V and 8 bases at J, with 5 bases in the middle. The CDR3 bases are TGTGCCAGCACCCTAGAAGCTTTCTTT. It yields the protein CASTLEAFF.

The V and J genes are TRBV5-1 and TRBJ1-2; 11 nucleotides line up with TRBD1. V dropped 5 bases and J dropped 8; count of bases not matched to a gene: 8. Per the germline V gene, CDR1 is SGHRS and CDR2 is YFSETQ. The CDR3 runs to 14 residues. The CDR3 loop reads CASSLGTGGKGYTF. The DNA of the CDR3 is TGCGCCAGCAGTCTAGGGACAGGGGGTAAGGGCTACACCTTC.

This clone was observed a handful of times. The genes are TRBV11-2 and TRBJ1-4; possibly TRBD1 for D (6 bases). V was cut by 5 bases and J by 5 bases, with 18 bases left in between. Germline V lookup: CDR1 SGHAT, CDR2 FQNNGV. The CDR3 has 16 residues. The CDR3 nucleotides are TGTGCCAGCAGCCCCAGGGGAACAGTACAAAATGAAAAACTGTTTTTT. Protein sequence: CASSPRGTVQNEKLFF.

This clone was detected once. The chain combines TRBV19 with TRBJ2-1; D is perhaps TRBD1 (5 bases). With 5 bases removed from V and 10 bases from J, the gap between germline ends came to 18 bases. Germline assignment: CDR1 LNHDA and CDR2 SQIVND (reference sequence). This CDR3 comprises 14 residues. As DNA, the CDR3 is TGTGCCAGTAGTCGCCAGGGCCGGTCGGAGGAGCAGTTCTTC. It is translated as CASSRQGRSEEQFF.

The chain employs TRBV19 and TRBJ1-5; weak D call: TRBD1 (6 bases). The CDR3 totals 14 residues. Germline CDR1 is LNHDA and CDR2 is SQIVND (reference sequence). V lost 2 bases to trimming and J lost 6 bases, with 11 bases between them. CDR3 DNA sequence: TGTGCCAGTAGTATACGGGGGGCAAGTCAGCCCCAGCATTTT. Residues: CASSIRGASQPQHF.

The genes are TRBV5-6 and TRBJ2-5; no clear D. Per germline, CDR1 SGHDT and CDR2 YYEEEE. CDR3 length: 11 amino acids. V lost 2 bases, J lost 3 bases, and 2 bases lay in between. CDR3 protein: CASSFKETQYF. The CDR3 bases are TGTGCCAGCAGCTTTAAAGAGACCCAGTACTTC.

The chain is built from TRBV10-2 and TRBJ1-1; no clear D gene. The germline V gene encodes CDR1 WSHSY and CDR2 SAAADI. The germline V and J ends were trimmed by 2 bases and 0 bases, with 10 bases remaining between them. The CDR3 covers 15 residues. This CDR3 is CASSEQILMNTEAFF. The DNA of the CDR3 is TGCGCCAGCAGTGAGCAGATCCTCATGAACACTGAAGCTTTCTTT.

To note about this clone: Sequence at one end of the junction differs from germline and may be a read error. The chain uses TRBV24-1 and TRBJ2-5, with 7 bases that match TRBD1. This CDR3 is 17 amino acids long. Germline V gene data show CDR1 as KGHDR and CDR2 as SFDVKD. The CDR3 here is CTTSDPVSQGVRETQYF. Here the CDR3 DNA reads TGTACCACCAGTGACCCAGTTAGTCAGGGGGTTCGGGAGACCCAGTACTTC.

This chain uses TRBV6-5 with TRBJ2-2; 8 nucleotides match TRBD1. This CDR3 is 15 amino acids long. Unmatched junction bases numbered 10, after V lost 8 bases and J lost 5 bases. The germline gives CDR1 MNHEY, CDR2 SVGAGI. In DNA form, the CDR3 reads TGTGCCAGCCTCTTCCTAGACAGGGGAACCGGGGAGCTGTTTTTT. Amino acid sequence: CASLFLDRGTGELFF.

The chain carries TRBV28 and TRBJ2-7; 8 bases line up with TRBD1. The CDR3 length is 15 residues. J was trimmed by 3 bases and V by 2 bases; bases with no gene match: 6. The germline V gene encodes CDR1 MDHEN and CDR2 SYDVKM. The CDR3 reads CASSLGGQVVYEQYF. CDR3 DNA: TGTGCCAGCAGTTTAGGGGGACAGGTCGTCTACGAGCAGTACTTC.

This clone has just a few counts. CDR3 in amino acids: CASSSRPGGLATEAFF. The CDR3 DNA reads TGCGCCAGCAGCTCAAGGCCAGGGGGATTGGCCACTGAAGCTTTCTTT. This chain uses TRBV5-1 with TRBJ1-1, with 7 bases aligning to TRBD1. Trimming cost V 3 bases and J 4 bases; bases outside gene matches: 12. Germline-derived CDR1 and CDR2 are SGHRS and YFSETQ. The CDR3 loop spans 16 amino acids.

This chain links TRBV5-4 with TRBJ1-4; 8 bases map to TRBD1. In germline, CDR1 is SGHNT, CDR2 YYREEE (reference sequence). V shed 4 bases, J shed 8 bases, and the junction held 7 bases outside the gene matches. The length of the CDR3 is 14 residues. Here the CDR3 reads CASSPGQGREKLFF. CDR3 nucleotides: TGTGCCAGCAGCCCTGGACAGGGTAGGGAAAAACTGTTTTTT.

CDR3 coding DNA: TGTGCCAGCAGTTTAACCGGGACAGCCCATAACTATGGCTACACCTTC. Protein: CASSLTGTAHNYGYTF. The V and J genes are TRBV28 and TRBJ1-2; TRBD1 agrees at 7 bases. The CDR3 length is 16 residues. Germline CDR1 reads MDHEN; CDR2 reads SYDVKM. The ends lost 2 bases at V and 1 base at J; junction bases unmatched: 7.

The chain carries TRBV5-6 and TRBJ1-4, with a weak D call TRBD1 (6 bases). The V and J ends lost 1 base and 7 bases respectively, with 11 bases between them. This CDR3 has 14 amino acids. The germline V gene has CDR1 SGHDT and CDR2 YYEEEE. The CDR3, as DNA: TGTGCCAGCAGCTTGAGAGGGGGTGGTGAAAAACTGTTTTTT. Amino acid sequence: CASSLRGGGEKLFF.

This sequence joins TRBV6-4 and TRBJ2-1; 14 bases line up with TRBD2. Germline V gene sequence: CDR1 MRHNA, CDR2 SNTAGT. With V trimmed by 4 bases and J by 3 bases, 2 bases remained unmatched. This CDR3 has 16 amino acids. CDR3 DNA: TGTGCCAGCAGTGCGGGACTAGCGGGAGTCTACAATGAGCAGTTCTTC. Its translation: CASSAGLAGVYNEQFF.

This rearrangement joins TRBV24-1 to TRBJ1-2; D unresolved. There are 13 residues in the CDR3. V was pared by 0 bases and J by 5 bases, with 6 bases between. In germline, CDR1 is KGHDR, CDR2 SFDVKD. The CDR3 DNA sequence: TGTGCCACCAGTGATTTGTACGGGTATGGCTACACCTTC. It is translated as CATSDLYGYGYTF.

V is TRBV9 and J is TRBJ2-3, with D hard to call. V was cut by 0 bases and J by 2 bases, with 7 bases left in between. Germline V gives CDR1 SGDLS, CDR2 YYNGEE. The CDR3 consists of 14 residues. The CDR3 sequence: CASSVDHFTDTQYF. CDR3 bases: TGTGCCAGCAGCGTAGATCATTTCACAGATACGCAGTATTTT.

The chain is built from TRBV19 and TRBJ1-1, with 7 positions matching TRBD1. The CDR3 covers 16 residues. V gave up 5 bases and J gave up 6 bases; unmatched junction bases: 15. Germline V gene sequence: CDR1 LNHDA, CDR2 SQIVND (reference sequence). The CDR3 nucleotides read TGTGCCAGTAGTGCCCGGGACAGCCCTTTAAGGGCTGAAGCTTTCTTT. Its translation is CASSARDSPLRAEAFF. The full variable domain, with the rest looked up from reference TRBV19 and TRBJ1-1, is DGGITQSPKYLFRKEGQNVTLSCEQNLNHDAMYWYRQDPGQGLRLIYYSQIVNDFQKGDIAEGYSVSREKKESFPLTVTSAQKNPTAFYLCASSARDSPLRAEAFFGQGTRLTVV.

In this sample, this clone turned up many times. The chain carries TRBV18 and TRBJ1-4; TRBD1 is a possible D gene (6 bases). With 4 bases removed from V and 0 bases from J, the gap between germline ends came to 15 bases. The CDR3 has 17 residues. The germline CDR1 and CDR2 sequences are KGHSH and LQKENI. DNA of the CDR3: TGTGCCAGCTCACGGACAGTTATAATAGCAACTAATGAAAAACTGTTTTTT. Translated, it gives CASSRTVIIATNEKLFF.

This clone was detected once. The J gene is TRBJ1-3, the V gene TRBV11-1, with no clear D. The CDR3 contains 15 residues. V was pared by 4 bases and J by 0 bases, with 10 bases between. The V gene's germline CDR1 is SGHAT and CDR2 FQDESV (reference sequence). The CDR3 DNA sequence: TGTGCCAGCAGCTCGCGGCCCATCTCTGGAAACACCATATATTTT. Translation gives CASSSRPISGNTIYF.

This clone occurred a few times. V and J are TRBV5-1 and TRBJ1-6; 10 nucleotides match TRBD1. V was pared by 2 bases and J by 0 bases, with 5 bases of the junction left unmatched. Per the germline V gene, CDR1 is SGHRS and CDR2 is YFSETQ. The CDR3 runs 18 residues. The CDR3 coding sequence is TGCGCCAGCAGCTTTGGGGGACAGGGGAGCTCCTATAATTCACCCCTCCACTTT. Protein product: CASSFGGQGSSYNSPLHF.

V gene TRBV12-5 combines with J gene TRBJ2-1, with TRBD1 matching 8 bases. Germline CDR1 reads LGHNT; CDR2 reads FRNRAP. Losses at the gene ends were 7 bases for V and 6 bases for J; bases not matched to a gene: 11. The CDR3 totals 15 residues. The DNA of the CDR3 is TGTGCTAGTGAGCTTGGACAGGGAATCAGCAATGAGCAGTTCTTC. This translates into CASELGQGISNEQFF.

J is TRBJ1-3 and V is TRBV5-1, with D hard to call. There are 14 residues in the CDR3. V gave up 3 bases and J gave up 2 bases, with 9 bases separating them. Germline V lookup: CDR1 SGHRS, CDR2 YFSETQ. CDR3 DNA: TGCGCCAGCAGCTCGGCGGGCCCTGGAAACACCATATATTTT. Translation gives CASSSAGPGNTIYF.

The V call is TRBV5-1, the J call TRBJ1-4; a weak D match, TRBD1 (6 bases). Germline V gene sequence: CDR1 SGHRS, CDR2 YFSETQ. Trimming pared 4 bases from V and 7 bases from J, leaving 14 bases between. The CDR3 loop spans 14 amino acids. The CDR3 DNA is TGCGCCAGCAGCCGGACAGCACAAACTGAAAAACTGTTTTTT. It yields the protein CASSRTAQTEKLFF. Using reference TRBV5-1 and TRBJ1-4 for the parts outside the CDR3, the full variable domain is KAGVTQTPRYLIKTRGQQVTLSCSPISGHRSVSWYQQTPGQGLQFLFEYFSETQRNKGNFPGRFSGRQFSNSRSEMNVSTLELGDSALYLCASSRTAQTEKLFFGSGTQLSVL.

The CDR3 loop reads CASSLMAGGGYTF. CDR3 in DNA: TGTGCCAGCAGTTTAATGGCAGGGGGTGGCTACACCTTC. The genes are TRBV28 and TRBJ1-2, with TRBD1 matching over 7 bases. The CDR3 is 13 amino acids. The J segment lost 7 bases and the V segment lost 2 bases, leaving 4 bases of the junction unmatched. CDR1 is MDHEN and CDR2 is SYDVKM in the germline V gene.

The rearrangement links TRBV5-1 to TRBJ2-3, with 7 positions matching TRBD2. The CDR3 has 14 residues. Germline CDR1 is SGHRS and CDR2 is YFSETQ. The V segment lost 2 bases and the J segment 2 bases; nucleotides outside the gene matches: 2. For the CDR3, the DNA is TGCGCCAGCAGCTTTGGGGGGGTCACAGATACGCAGTATTTT. It translates to CASSFGGVTDTQYF.

This chain uses TRBV25-1 with TRBJ2-7; 7 bases line up with TRBD1. The V gene's germline CDR1 is MGHDK and CDR2 SYGVNS. Unmatched junction bases numbered 11, after V lost 6 bases and J lost 3 bases. The CDR3 extends over 15 amino acids. This chain's CDR3 is CASSPTGTDHYEQYF. The CDR3 DNA sequence: TGTGCCAGCAGCCCCACCGGGACAGATCACTACGAGCAGTACTTC.